This is a list of T cell receptor beta chains from one sample in a study of Graves' ophthalmopathy and Graves' hyperthyroidism. TCRdb re-called the multiplex PCR reads with MiXCR, one entry per CDR3 protein. The profile covers fewer than 350,000 distinct CDR3 sequences, with roughly 16% appearing a single time and around 12% taken by the ten largest. The source material was peripheral blood. Receptors originate from an adult man with Graves' ophthalmopathy. Both conserved end residues are part of each CDR3. The D gene is left open where the match is weak. Size is stated for part of the rows, as once, few or many counts, or as a class when the clone is expanded.

size	V	D	J	CDR3	DNA
NA	TRBV20-1	TRBD1	TRBJ2-7	CSASNRQGSEEQYF	TGCAGTGCCAGCAACCGACAGGGATCGGAAGAGCAGTACTTC
many	TRBV5-1	TRBD1	TRBJ2-5	CASSLDRGGQTQYF	TGCGCCAGCAGCTTGGACAGGGGCGGACAGACCCAGTACTTC
many	TRBV30	NA	TRBJ1-1	CAWSAEPPNTEAFF	TGTGCCTGGAGTGCGGAACCGCCTAACACTGAAGCTTTCTTT
NA	TRBV2	NA	TRBJ2-7	CASSEGRGATYEQSF	TGTGCCAGCAGTGAGGGGAGAGGAGCCACCTACGAGCAGTCCTTC
many	TRBV5-4	TRBD1	TRBJ1-6	CASSQDRDYNSPLHF	TGTGCCAGCAGTCAGGACAGGGACTATAATTCACCCCTCCACTTT
many	TRBV20-1	TRBD1	TRBJ2-7	CSAYRGLAYEQYF	TGCAGTGCGTACAGGGGGCTAGCCTACGAGCAGTACTTC
NA	TRBV6-2/TRBV6-3	NA	TRBJ2-5	CASSRDLSPRETQYF	TGTGCCAGCAGCCGCGACTTGTCCCCTAGGGAGACCCAGTACTTC
NA	TRBV6-1	TRBD1	TRBJ2-7	CASKGQGEQYF	TGTGCCAGCAAGGGACAGGGTGAGCAGTACTTC
many	TRBV27	NA	TRBJ1-3	CASSDAGPTRPGNTIYF	TGTGCCAGCAGTGACGCAGGCCCCACTCGTCCTGGAAACACCATATATTTT
many	TRBV4-2	NA	TRBJ1-1	CASSQDGGATEAFF	TGTGCCAGCAGCCAAGATGGGGGGGCCACTGAAGCTTTCTTT
many	TRBV20-1	TRBD1	TRBJ1-2	CSARDPDRPGFYGYTF	TGCAGTGCTAGAGACCCGGACAGGCCCGGTTTCTATGGCTACACCTTC
many	TRBV6-2/TRBV6-3	NA	TRBJ2-3	CASSYAAVGISSTDTQYF	TGTGCCAGCAGTTACGCCGCCGTTGGAATATCTAGCACAGATACGCAGTATTTT
many	TRBV12-3/TRBV12-4	TRBD2	TRBJ2-2	CASSLASGAGTGELFF	TGTGCCAGCAGTTTAGCTAGCGGGGCCGGCACCGGGGAGCTGTTTTTT
many	TRBV6-5	NA	TRBJ1-1	CASRLGPTEAFF	TGTGCCAGCAGGCTCGGGCCCACAGAAGCTTTCTTT
many	TRBV7-8	TRBD2	TRBJ2-7	CASRLTSGLSSYEQYF	TGTGCCAGCAGGTTGACTAGCGGGTTGAGCTCCTACGAGCAGTACTTC
many	TRBV5-1	TRBD2	TRBJ2-7	CASSLEVRLAGREQYF	TGCGCCAGCAGCTTGGAAGTTCGGCTAGCGGGAAGGGAGCAGTACTTC
many	TRBV6-2/TRBV6-3	NA	TRBJ2-7	CASSPTGWDSYEQYF	TGTGCCAGCAGCCCCACGGGGTGGGACTCCTACGAGCAGTACTTC
many	TRBV20-1	NA	TRBJ1-5	CSAHSNQPQHF	TGCAGTGCTCATAGCAATCAGCCCCAGCATTTT
many	TRBV12-3/TRBV12-4	NA	TRBJ2-6	CASSFGRSGANVLTF	TGTGCCAGCAGTTTTGGACGCTCTGGGGCCAACGTCCTGACTTTC
many	TRBV19	TRBD1	TRBJ1-1	CASTPRGTGGLWGTEAFF	TGTGCCAGTACCCCGAGGGGGACAGGGGGCCTTTGGGGCACTGAAGCTTTCTTT
few	TRBV11-2	NA	TRBJ1-1	CASSFEGTTEAFF	TGTGCCAGCAGCTTTGAGGGCACCACTGAAGCTTTCTTT
many	TRBV7-2	TRBD2	TRBJ2-5	CASSLSAGGLQETQYF	TGTGCCAGCAGCTTGTCGGCGGGAGGACTCCAAGAGACCCAGTACTTC
many	TRBV5-1	NA	TRBJ1-1	CASSQRGGRNTEAFF	TGCGCCAGCAGTCAAAGGGGGGGCAGGAACACTGAAGCTTTCTTT
many	TRBV25-1	TRBD1	TRBJ2-7	CASSEYIQGAIISYEQYF	TGTGCCAGCAGTGAATACATCCAGGGGGCTATAATCTCCTACGAGCAGTACTTC
many	TRBV9	NA	TRBJ2-2	CASSPRVGTGELFF	TGTGCCAGCAGCCCCCGGGTGGGGACCGGGGAGCTGTTTTTT
NA	TRBV29-1	NA	TRBJ2-5	CSVEGAQHGWWETQYF	TGCAGCGTTGAAGGCGCCCAGCATGGTTGGTGGGAGACCCAGTACTTC
few	TRBV12-3/TRBV12-4	TRBD2	TRBJ2-5	CASSRDYRETQYF	TGTGCCAGCAGCAGGGACTACCGGGAGACCCAGTACTTC
many	TRBV28	TRBD2	TRBJ2-7	CASNLERGTSGGRLYEQYF	TGTGCCAGCAATTTGGAGCGGGGGACTAGCGGGGGGCGCCTCTACGAGCAGTACTTC
many	TRBV5-1	NA	TRBJ2-5	CASSLAGWQETQYF	TGCGCCAGCAGCTTGGCCGGGTGGCAAGAGACCCAGTACTTC
many	TRBV7-2	NA	TRBJ1-5	CASSLFQGYSNQPQHF	TGTGCCAGCAGCTTATTCCAGGGTTATAGCAATCAGCCCCAGCATTTT
many	TRBV20-1	TRBD2	TRBJ2-7	CSARDPGGGVQAYEQYF	TGCAGTGCTAGAGATCCGGGCGGGGGGGTTCAAGCCTACGAGCAGTACTTC
once	TRBV20-1	NA	TRBJ1-6	CSALRDADSPLHF	TGCAGTGCTCTACGGGACGCGGATTCACCCCTCCACTTT
NA	TRBV30	NA	TRBJ2-3	CAWSVNLAGDTQYF	TGTGCCTGGAGTGTAAATCTGGCTGGGGATACGCAGTATTTT
few	TRBV12-3/TRBV12-4	NA	TRBJ1-6	CASSPHGSPLHF	TGTGCCAGCAGTCCCCATGGGTCACCCCTCCACTTT
many	TRBV20-1	NA	TRBJ2-7	CSARDGRSLKEQYF	TGCAGTGCTAGAGATGGTCGGAGTCTCAAGGAGCAGTACTTC
many	TRBV10-3	TRBD2	TRBJ2-2	CAISEPTSGRYTGELFF	TGTGCCATCAGTGAACCCACTAGCGGGAGGTACACCGGGGAGCTGTTTTTT
many	TRBV18	TRBD1	TRBJ2-7	CASSPPGQGPLYEQYF	TGTGCCAGCTCACCACCGGGACAGGGACCGCTCTACGAGCAGTACTTC
many	TRBV19	TRBD1	TRBJ1-5	CASRAPTGLGQPQHF	TGTGCCAGTAGGGCCCCGACAGGGTTGGGTCAGCCCCAGCATTTT
many	TRBV5-1	NA	TRBJ1-5	CASSTSPGSNQPQHF	TGCGCCAGCAGCACAAGCCCAGGGTCCAATCAGCCCCAGCATTTT
many	TRBV6-1	TRBD1	TRBJ2-7	CASSEFGTGYEQYF	TGTGCCAGCAGTGAATTCGGGACAGGCTACGAGCAGTACTTC
many	TRBV3-1	NA	TRBJ1-2	CASSQEGGSGYGYTF	TGTGCCAGCAGCCAAGAGGGGGGATCAGGCTATGGCTACACCTTC
many	TRBV29-1	TRBD1	TRBJ1-1	CSVYRGLNTEAFF	TGCAGCGTGTACAGGGGGCTGAACACTGAAGCTTTCTTT
many	TRBV7-2	NA	TRBJ1-2	CASSLDVVSTF	TGTGCCAGCAGCCTAGATGTAGTCTCCACCTTC
NA	TRBV30	NA	TRBJ2-7	CAWRLLVPYEQYF	TGTGCCTGGAGATTACTTGTACCCTACGAGCAGTACTTC